This T cell receptor beta chain was identified during a study of cytomegalovirus exposure and HLA in healthy donors. Findings of the study overall: Later on, an analysis found that several of the most significant clusters appeared to be linked to common viral pathogens, which included parvovirus B19. Investigators reported more than 150 TCR beta chains as tied to cytomegalovirus.

Trimming removed 1 base from V and 0 bases from J; junction bases left unmatched: 7. CDR3 length: 19 amino acids. Germline loops: CDR1 MGHRA, CDR2 YSYEKL. The donors, nominally healthy at sampling, likely had unrecorded immune exposures. Turning to this clone: Its antigen is currently unknown.

This PCR relied on a set of 60 Vbeta primers and 13 Jbeta primers. The protocol was immunoSEQ multiplex PCR, while the TCRdb copy is restricted to in-frame clones and leaves out a portion. The repertoire consists of tens of thousands of clones, with 65% to 90% occurring once and the leading ten covering approximately 20%. This sequence was found in a man in his sixties or seventies in good health and CMV-seropositive. This chain joins TRBV4-1 and TRBJ2-3; the match to TRBD2 covers 13 bases. Sequences were obtained from PBMCs. The CDR3 spells CASSQGTSGGPLSTDTQYF. The CDR3 bases are TGCGCCAGCAGCCAAGGGACTAGCGGGGGACCATTAAGCACAGATACGCAGTATTTT.